Shown below are 8 T cell receptor beta chains from a single sample sequenced in a study of CD8 T cells in Susac syndrome. With random hexamers, about 0.45 to 1 ug RNA was reverse transcribed. TCRdb independently ran MiXCR on the immunoSEQ multiplex PCR reads; one entry per CDR3 protein. The sample gives hundreds of thousands of distinct CDR3 sequences, less than 95% of which show up once; about 0.15% is in the top ten. Source material: CD4+ T cells from PBMCs. The receptors come from a human donor with Susac syndrome.

The genes are TRBV4-3 and TRBJ2-5; D may be TRBD1 or TRBD2 (5 bases each). Deletions cut 0 bases from V and 3 bases from J, with 23 bases between. Germline CDR1 is LGHNA and CDR2 is YSLEER. The CDR3 is 19 amino acids. The CDR3 bases are TGCGCCAGCAGCCAAGAGGGACCGGGCCAGAGTCCGATAGAAGAGACCCAGTACTTC. Protein: CASSQEGPGQSPIEETQYF.

The chain carries TRBV15 and TRBJ1-2; D is undetermined. The CDR3 covers 15 residues. The ends were cut back, 3 bases at V and 4 bases at J, with 15 bases in the middle. Germline V gene sequence: CDR1 LNHNV, CDR2 YYDKDF (reference sequence). CDR3 amino acids: CATSSGQVNLYGYTF. The CDR3 DNA reads as TGTGCCACCAGCAGTGGCCAGGTGAACCTCTATGGCTACACCTTC. Full variable domain (missing parts from reference TRBV15 and TRBJ1-2): DAMVIQNPRYQVTQFGKPVTLSCSQTLNHNVMYWYQQKSSQAPKLLFHYYDKDFNNEADTPDNFQSRRPNTSFCFLDIRSPGLGDTAMYLCATSSGQVNLYGYTFGSGTRLTVV.

CDR3 DNA sequence: TGTGCCATCGGCGCAGATACGCAGTATTTT. Its translation is CAIGADTQYF. The chain recombines TRBV10-3 with TRBJ2-3; D is unclear. This CDR3 has 10 residues. Between the trimmed V and J ends, which lost 8 bases and 4 bases, there was a span of 4 bases. Germline values: CDR1 ENHRY, CDR2 SYGVKD.

The gene calls are TRBV6-5 and TRBJ1-1; D is unclear. Trimming took off 6 bases at V and 6 bases at J, with 14 bases between the two ends. CDR1 and CDR2 (germline): MNHEY, SVGAGI. The CDR3 totals 13 residues. The CDR3 DNA sequence: TGTGCCAGCAGCCCAGGAACTTGGGCTGAAGCTTTCTTT. It codes for CASSPGTWAEAFF.

The chain recombines TRBV20-1 with TRBJ2-1; D call uncertain. This CDR3 contains 14 residues. Deletions cut 0 bases from V and 7 bases from J, with 13 bases between. Germline CDR1 is DFQATT and CDR2 is SNEGSKA (reference sequence). Here the CDR3 DNA reads TGCAGTGCTAGAGATCGAAGTAGCCGAAATGAGCAGTTCTTC. Protein product: CSARDRSSRNEQFF.

This chain links TRBV28 with TRBJ1-5; TRBD1 might be the D (6 bases). CDR1 is MDHEN, CDR2 SYDVKM, per germline. V was trimmed by 4 bases and J by 5 bases, leaving 9 bases between them. CDR3 length equals 13 residues. The CDR3 nucleotides read TGTGCCAGCAGTTCGGGGGGCCATCAGCCCCAGCATTTT. Its translation is CASSSGGHQPQHF. Using reference TRBV28 and TRBJ1-5 for the parts outside the CDR3, the full variable domain is DVKVTQSSRYLVKRTGEKVFLECVQDMDHENMFWYRQDPGLGLRLIYFSYDVKMKEKGDIPEGYSVSREKKERFSLILESASTNQTSMYLCASSSGGHQPQHFGDGTRLSIL.

The rearrangement joins TRBV13 to TRBJ2-2; the D gene could be TRBD1 or TRBD2 (6 bases each). The CDR3 runs to 17 residues. Per the germline V gene, CDR1 is PRHDT and CDR2 is FYEKMQ (reference sequence). With 1 base removed from V and 1 base from J, the gap between germline ends came to 13 bases. For the CDR3, the DNA is TGTGCCAGCAGCTTAGATTCGGGGGCATTGAACACCGGGGAGCTGTTTTTT. It encodes CASSLDSGALNTGELFF.

V usage is TRBV5-5 and J usage is TRBJ2-3; D not certain. This CDR3 region has 15 residues. Germline V gene lookup returns CDR1 SGHKS and CDR2 YYEKEE (reference sequence). The ends were cut back, 3 bases at V and 0 bases at J, with 11 bases in the middle. CDR3 protein: CASSSLLTSTDTQYF. The CDR3 DNA sequence: TGTGCCAGCAGCTCCCTTCTGACTAGCACAGATACGCAGTATTTT.